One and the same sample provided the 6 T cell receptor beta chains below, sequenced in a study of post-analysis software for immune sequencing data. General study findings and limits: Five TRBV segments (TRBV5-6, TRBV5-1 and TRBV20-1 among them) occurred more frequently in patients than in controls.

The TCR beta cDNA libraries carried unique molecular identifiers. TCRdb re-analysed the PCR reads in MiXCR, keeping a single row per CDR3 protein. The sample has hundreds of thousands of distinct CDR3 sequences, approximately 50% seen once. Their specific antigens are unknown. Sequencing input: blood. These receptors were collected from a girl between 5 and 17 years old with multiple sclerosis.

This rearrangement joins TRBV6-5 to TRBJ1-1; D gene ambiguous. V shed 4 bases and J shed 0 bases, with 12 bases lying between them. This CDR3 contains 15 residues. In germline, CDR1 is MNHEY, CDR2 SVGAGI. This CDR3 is CASSSAETLNTEAFF. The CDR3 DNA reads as TGTGCCAGCAGTTCCGCAGAGACTTTGAACACTGAAGCTTTCTTT.

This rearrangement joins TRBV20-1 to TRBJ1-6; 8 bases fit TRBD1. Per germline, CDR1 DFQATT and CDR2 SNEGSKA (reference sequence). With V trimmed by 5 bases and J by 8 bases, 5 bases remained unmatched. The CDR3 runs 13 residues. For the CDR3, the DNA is TGCAGTGCTGGACAGGGAGGTGATTCACCCCTCCACTTT. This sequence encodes CSAGQGGDSPLHF.

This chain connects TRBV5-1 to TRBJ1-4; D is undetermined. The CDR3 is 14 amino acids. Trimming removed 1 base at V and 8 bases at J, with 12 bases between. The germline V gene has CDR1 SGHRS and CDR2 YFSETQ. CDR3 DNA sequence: TGCGCCAGCAGCTTGCCGGGGTCGGAAGAAAAACTGTTTTTT. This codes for CASSLPGSEEKLFF.

This chain's CDR3 is CSVASGSHRQYF. The CDR3 DNA is TGCAGCGTAGCTAGCGGGAGCCACAGGCAGTACTTC. The V gene is TRBV29-1, the J gene TRBJ2-7; 10 nucleotides align to TRBD2. Germline V gives CDR1 SQVTM, CDR2 ANQGSEA. This CDR3 contains 12 residues. V was pared by 6 bases and J by 9 bases, with 8 bases of the junction left unmatched.

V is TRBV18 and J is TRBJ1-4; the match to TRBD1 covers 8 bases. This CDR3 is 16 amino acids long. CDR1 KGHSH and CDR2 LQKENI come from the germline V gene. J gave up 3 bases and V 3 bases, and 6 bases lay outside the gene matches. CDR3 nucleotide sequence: TGTGCCAGCTCACCCGACAGGGGCGCAGCTAATGAAAAACTGTTTTTT. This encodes CASSPDRGAANEKLFF.

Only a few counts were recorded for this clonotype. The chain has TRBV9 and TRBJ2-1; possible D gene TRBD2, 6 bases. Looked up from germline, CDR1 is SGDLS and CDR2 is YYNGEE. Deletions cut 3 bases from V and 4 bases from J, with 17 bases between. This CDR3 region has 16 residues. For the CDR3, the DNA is TGTGCCAGCAGCGCCTTCCTTTCGGGAGCTTACAATGAGCAGTTCTTC. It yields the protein CASSAFLSGAYNEQFF.